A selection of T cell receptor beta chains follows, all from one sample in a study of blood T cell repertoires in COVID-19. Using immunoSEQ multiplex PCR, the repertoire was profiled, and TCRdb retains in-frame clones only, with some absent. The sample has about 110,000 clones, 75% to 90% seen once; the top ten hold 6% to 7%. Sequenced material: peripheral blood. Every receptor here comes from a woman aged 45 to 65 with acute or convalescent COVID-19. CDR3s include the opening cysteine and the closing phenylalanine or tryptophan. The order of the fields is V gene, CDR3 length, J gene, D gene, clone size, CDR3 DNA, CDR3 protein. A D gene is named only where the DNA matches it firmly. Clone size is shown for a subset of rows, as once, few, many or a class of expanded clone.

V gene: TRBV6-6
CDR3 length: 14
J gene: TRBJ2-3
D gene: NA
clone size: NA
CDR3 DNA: TGTGCCAGCAGTTACCCAGGGGCGGCAGATACGCAGTATTTT
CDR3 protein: CASSYPGAADTQYF

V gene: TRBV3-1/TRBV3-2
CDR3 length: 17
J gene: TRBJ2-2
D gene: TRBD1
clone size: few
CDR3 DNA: TGTGCCAGCAGCCCGGTCCCGGGACAGGGGTTCAGGGGGGAGCTGTTTTTT
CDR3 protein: CASSPVPGQGFRGELFF

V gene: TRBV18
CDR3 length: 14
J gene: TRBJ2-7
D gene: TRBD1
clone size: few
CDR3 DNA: TGTGCCAGCTCACCGACAGGGTCCAACTACGAGCAGTACTTC
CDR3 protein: CASSPTGSNYEQYF

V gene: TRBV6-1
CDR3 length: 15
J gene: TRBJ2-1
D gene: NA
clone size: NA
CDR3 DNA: TGTGCCAGCAGTGAAACGGGGTCCACTAACAATGAGCAGTTCTTC
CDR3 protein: CASSETGSTNNEQFF

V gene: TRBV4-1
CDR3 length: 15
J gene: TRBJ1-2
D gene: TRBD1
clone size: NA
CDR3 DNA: TGCGCCAGCAGCCTATCGGGACAGCCTGTTGATGGCTACACCTTC
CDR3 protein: CASSLSGQPVDGYTF

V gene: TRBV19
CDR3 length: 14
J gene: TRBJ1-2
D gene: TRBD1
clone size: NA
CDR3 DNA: TGTGCCAGTAGTCCACAGGGGCGTCTGGGGGGCTACACCTTC
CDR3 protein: CASSPQGRLGGYTF

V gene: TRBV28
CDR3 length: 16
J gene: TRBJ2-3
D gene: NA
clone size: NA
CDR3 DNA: TGTGCCAGCACCCCACAGGGTGGCGGAGACACAGATACGCAGTATTTT
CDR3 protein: CASTPQGGGDTDTQYF

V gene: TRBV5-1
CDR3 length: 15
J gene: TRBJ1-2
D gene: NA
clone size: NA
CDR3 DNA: TGCGCCAGCATGGTTAACCCCCAGGTTGGGTATGGCTACACCTTC
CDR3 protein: CASMVNPQVGYGYTF

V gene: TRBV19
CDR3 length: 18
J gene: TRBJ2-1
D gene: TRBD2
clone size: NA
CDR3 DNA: TGTGCCAGTACCATCAGACCGGGGACTAGCGGTGGAGACAATGAGCAGTTCTTC
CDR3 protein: CASTIRPGTSGGDNEQFF

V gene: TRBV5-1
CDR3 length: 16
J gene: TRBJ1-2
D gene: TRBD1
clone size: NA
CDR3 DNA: TGCGCCAGCAGCTATTCAACAGGGGACGCTAACTATGGCTACACCTTC
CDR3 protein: CASSYSTGDANYGYTF

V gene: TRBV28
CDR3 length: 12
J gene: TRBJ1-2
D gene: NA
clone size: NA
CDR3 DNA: TGTGCCAGCAACACAGGTTCTGGTGGCTACACCTTC
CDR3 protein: CASNTGSGGYTF

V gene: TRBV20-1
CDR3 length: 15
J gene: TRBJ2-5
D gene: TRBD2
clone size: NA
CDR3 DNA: TGCAGTGCTAGTGGTGGCGGGGGGTTCACAGAGACCCAGTACTTC
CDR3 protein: CSASGGGGFTETQYF

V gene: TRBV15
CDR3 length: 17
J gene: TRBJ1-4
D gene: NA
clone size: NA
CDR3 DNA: TGTGCCACCAGCCCCCGCCCCGGGAGGACCCATCAGGAAAAACTGTTTTTT
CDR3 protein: CATSPRPGRTHQEKLFF

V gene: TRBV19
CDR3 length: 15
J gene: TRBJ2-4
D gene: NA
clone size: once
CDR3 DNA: TGTGCCAGTAGTATTCAGGGTTATTCCAAAAACATTCAGTACTTC
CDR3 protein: CASSIQGYSKNIQYF

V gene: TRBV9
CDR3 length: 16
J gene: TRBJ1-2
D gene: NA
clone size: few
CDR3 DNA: TGTGCCAGCAGCGTAGCGGACAGCTCCTATGACTATGGCTACACCTTC
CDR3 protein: CASSVADSSYDYGYTF

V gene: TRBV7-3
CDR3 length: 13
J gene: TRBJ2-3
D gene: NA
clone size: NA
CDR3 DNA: TGTGCCAGCAGCTTAGAGGGTCGGGATACGCAGTATTTT
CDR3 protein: CASSLEGRDTQYF

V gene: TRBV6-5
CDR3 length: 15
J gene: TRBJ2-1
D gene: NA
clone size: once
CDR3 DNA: TGTGCCAGCAGTTACCCGGGGAGCTCCTACAATGAGCAGTTCTTC
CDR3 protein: CASSYPGSSYNEQFF

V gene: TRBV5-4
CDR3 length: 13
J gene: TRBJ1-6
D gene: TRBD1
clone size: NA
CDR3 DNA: TGTGCCAGCAGCCTTAGGGACAGAACACCCCTCCACTTT
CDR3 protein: CASSLRDRTPLHF

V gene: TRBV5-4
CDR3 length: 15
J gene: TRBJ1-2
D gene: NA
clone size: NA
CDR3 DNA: TGTGCCAGCAGTACCAGACAGGACCATAACTATGGCTACACCTTC
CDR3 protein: CASSTRQDHNYGYTF

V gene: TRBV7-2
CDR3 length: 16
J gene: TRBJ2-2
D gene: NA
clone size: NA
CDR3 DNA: TGTGCCAGCAGCTTAGGATCGGGATTCGACACCGGGGAGCTGTTTTTT
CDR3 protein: CASSLGSGFDTGELFF

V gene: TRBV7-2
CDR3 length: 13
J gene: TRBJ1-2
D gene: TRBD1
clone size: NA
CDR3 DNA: TGTGCCAGCAGCTACGGACAGGGGAATGGCTACACCTTC
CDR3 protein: CASSYGQGNGYTF

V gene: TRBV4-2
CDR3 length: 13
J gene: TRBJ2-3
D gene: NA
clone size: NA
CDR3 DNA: TGTGCCAGCAGCCGACTCTCTCCTAATACGCAGTATTTT
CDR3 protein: CASSRLSPNTQYF

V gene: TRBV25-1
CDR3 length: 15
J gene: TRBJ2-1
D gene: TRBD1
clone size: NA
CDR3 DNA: TGTGCCAGCAGTGAGTTGGGACAGGGCGATAATGAGCAGTTCTTC
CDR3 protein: CASSELGQGDNEQFF

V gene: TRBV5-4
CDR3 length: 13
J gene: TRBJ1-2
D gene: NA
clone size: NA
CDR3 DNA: TGTGCCAGCAGCCCGGACACCTCCTATGGCTACACCTTC
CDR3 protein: CASSPDTSYGYTF

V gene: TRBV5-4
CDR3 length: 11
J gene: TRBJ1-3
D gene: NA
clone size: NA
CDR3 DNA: TGTGCCAGCAGCTATTCGAACACCATATATTTT
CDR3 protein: CASSYSNTIYF

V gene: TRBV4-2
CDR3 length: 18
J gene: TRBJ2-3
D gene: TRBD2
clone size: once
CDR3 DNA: TGTGCCAGCAGCCAAGAATCCCTTACTAGCGGGGGGGCTGATACGCAGTATTTT
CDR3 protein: CASSQESLTSGGADTQYF

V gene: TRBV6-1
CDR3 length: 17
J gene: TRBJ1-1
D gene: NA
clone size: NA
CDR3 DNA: TGTGCCAGCAGTGAAGGGATATCGGGGGGGCAGAACACTGAAGCTTTCTTT
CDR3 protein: CASSEGISGGQNTEAFF

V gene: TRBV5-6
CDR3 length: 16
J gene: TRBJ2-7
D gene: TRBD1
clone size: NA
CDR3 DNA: TGTGCCAGCAGCTCCTTGACAGGGGGCGGGTTAGGGGAGCAGTACTTC
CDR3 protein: CASSSLTGGGLGEQYF

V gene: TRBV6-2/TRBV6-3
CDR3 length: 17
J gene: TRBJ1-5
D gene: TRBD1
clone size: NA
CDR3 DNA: TGTGCCAGCAGTTACTTCTCACCGGGACAGGGTTGGCAGCCCCAGCATTTT
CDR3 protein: CASSYFSPGQGWQPQHF

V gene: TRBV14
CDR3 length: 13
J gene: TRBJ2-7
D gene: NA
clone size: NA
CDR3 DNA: TGTGCCAGCAGCCCCCGATTAAGAGGGAGGATGGACTTC
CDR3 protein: CASSPRLRGRMDF

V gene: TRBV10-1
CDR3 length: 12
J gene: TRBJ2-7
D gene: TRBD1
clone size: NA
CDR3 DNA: TGCGCCAGCAGGGACAGGGGCTACGAGCAGTACTTC
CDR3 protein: CASRDRGYEQYF

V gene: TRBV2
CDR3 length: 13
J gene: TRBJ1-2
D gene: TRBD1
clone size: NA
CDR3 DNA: TGTGCCAGCAGGAACCGGGACAGCTATGGCTACACCTTC
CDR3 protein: CASRNRDSYGYTF

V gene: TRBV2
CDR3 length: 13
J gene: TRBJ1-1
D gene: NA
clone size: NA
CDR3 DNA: TGTGCCAGCAGAGGACAAGTGAACACTGAAGCTTTCTTT
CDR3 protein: CASRGQVNTEAFF

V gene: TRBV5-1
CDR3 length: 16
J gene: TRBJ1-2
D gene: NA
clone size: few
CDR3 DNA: TGCGCCAGCAGCTTGGAACTGGGGAGGACTAACTATGGCTACACCTTC
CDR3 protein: CASSLELGRTNYGYTF

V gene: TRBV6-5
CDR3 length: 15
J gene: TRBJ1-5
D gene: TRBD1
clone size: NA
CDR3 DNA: TGTGCCAGCGGGAACGCCGGGACAGGGGATCAGCCCCAGCATTTT
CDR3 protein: CASGNAGTGDQPQHF

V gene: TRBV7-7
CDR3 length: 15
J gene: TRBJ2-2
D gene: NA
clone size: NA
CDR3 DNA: TGTGCCAGCAGCTTAGACGGGTCGAACACCGGGGAGCTGTTTTTT
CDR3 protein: CASSLDGSNTGELFF

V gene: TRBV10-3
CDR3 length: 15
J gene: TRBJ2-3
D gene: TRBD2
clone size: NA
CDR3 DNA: TGTGCCATCAACGCGGGGCGGGGGGCGGCCGATACGCAGTATTTT
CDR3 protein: CAINAGRGAADTQYF

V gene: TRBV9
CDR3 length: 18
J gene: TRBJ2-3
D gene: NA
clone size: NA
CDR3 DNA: TGTGCCAGCAGTCTTAACCCCGGGGGGCCCGCCGGCACAGATACGCAGTATTTT
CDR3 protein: CASSLNPGGPAGTDTQYF

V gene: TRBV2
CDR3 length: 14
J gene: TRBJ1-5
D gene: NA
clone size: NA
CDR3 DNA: TGTGCCAGCGAATATTCAGGGAGCAATCAGCCCCAGCATTTT
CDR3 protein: CASEYSGSNQPQHF

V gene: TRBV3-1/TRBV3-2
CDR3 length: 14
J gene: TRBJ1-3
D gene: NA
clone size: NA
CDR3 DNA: TGTGCCAGCAGCCAGGGAGGGTCTGGAAACACCATATATTTT
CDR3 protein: CASSQGGSGNTIYF

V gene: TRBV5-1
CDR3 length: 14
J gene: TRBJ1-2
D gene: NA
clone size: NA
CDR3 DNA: TGCGCCAGCAGCTTGGGACTGTTTAACTATGGCTACACCTTC
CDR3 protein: CASSLGLFNYGYTF

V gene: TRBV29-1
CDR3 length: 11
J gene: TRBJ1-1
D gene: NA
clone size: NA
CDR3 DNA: TGCAGCGTTGACAGGGGTACTGAAGCTTTCTTT
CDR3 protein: CSVDRGTEAFF

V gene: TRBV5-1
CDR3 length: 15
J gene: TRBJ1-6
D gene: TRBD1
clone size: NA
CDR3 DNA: TGCGCCAGCAGCTCCGAGGGGGCACCTAATTCACCCCTCCACTTT
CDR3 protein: CASSSEGAPNSPLHF

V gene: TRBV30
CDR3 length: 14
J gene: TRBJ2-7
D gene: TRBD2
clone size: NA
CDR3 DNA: TGTGCCTGGAAGGGCCGGGGGGAAAGATACGAGCAGTACTTC
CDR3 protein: CAWKGRGERYEQYF

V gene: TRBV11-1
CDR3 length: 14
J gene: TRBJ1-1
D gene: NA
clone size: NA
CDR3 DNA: TGTGCCAGCAGTCTCCAGGTGGGGAACACTGAAGCTTTCTTT
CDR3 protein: CASSLQVGNTEAFF

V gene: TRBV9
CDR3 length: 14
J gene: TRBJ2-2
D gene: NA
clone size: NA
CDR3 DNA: TGTGCCAGCAGCGTCGGCGGGAACACCGGGGAGCTGTTTTTT
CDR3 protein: CASSVGGNTGELFF

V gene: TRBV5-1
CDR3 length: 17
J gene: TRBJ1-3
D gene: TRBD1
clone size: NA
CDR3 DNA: TGCGCCAGCAGCATATCGGGACAGGGTGTTACTGGAAACACCATATATTTT
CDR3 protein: CASSISGQGVTGNTIYF

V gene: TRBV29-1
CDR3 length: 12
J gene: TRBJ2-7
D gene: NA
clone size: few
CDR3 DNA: TGCAGCGTTTTCCTTCCCTCCTACGAGCAGTACTTC
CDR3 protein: CSVFLPSYEQYF

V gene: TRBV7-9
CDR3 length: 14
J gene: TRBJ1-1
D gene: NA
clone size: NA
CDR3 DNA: TGTGCCAGCAGCTCCACGACAGTTGGCACTGAAGCTTTCTTT
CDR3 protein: CASSSTTVGTEAFF

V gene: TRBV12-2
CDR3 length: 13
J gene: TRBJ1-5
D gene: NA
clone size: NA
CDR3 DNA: TGTGCAAGTAAAGGGGCTAGCAATCAGCCCCAGCATTTT
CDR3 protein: CASKGASNQPQHF

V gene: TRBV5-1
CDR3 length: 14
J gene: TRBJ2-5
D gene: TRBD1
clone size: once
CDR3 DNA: TGCGCCAGCAGCTTTGGGACAGGGCAAGAGACCCAGTACTTC
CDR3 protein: CASSFGTGQETQYF

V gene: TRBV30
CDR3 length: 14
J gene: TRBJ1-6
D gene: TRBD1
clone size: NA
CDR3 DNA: TGTGCCTGGAGTGTACAGGGGGCAGCTTCACCCCTCCACTTT
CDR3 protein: CAWSVQGAASPLHF

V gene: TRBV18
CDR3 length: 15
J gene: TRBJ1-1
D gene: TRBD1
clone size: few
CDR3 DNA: TGTGCCAGCTCACTAAACACAGGGGGTGGCACTGAAGCTTTCTTT
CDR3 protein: CASSLNTGGGTEAFF

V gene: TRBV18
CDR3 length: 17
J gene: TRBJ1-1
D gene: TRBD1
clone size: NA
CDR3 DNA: TGTGCCAGCTCACCCACAACTCTCAGGGGGCCGAACACTGAAGCTTTCTTT
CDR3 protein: CASSPTTLRGPNTEAFF

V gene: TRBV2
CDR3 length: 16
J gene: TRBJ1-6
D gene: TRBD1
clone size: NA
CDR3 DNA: TGTGCCAGCAGTGAAGGGACAGGGTGGAGTGGTTCACCCCTCCACTTT
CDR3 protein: CASSEGTGWSGSPLHF

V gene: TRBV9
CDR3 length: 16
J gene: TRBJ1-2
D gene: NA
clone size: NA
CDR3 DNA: TGTGCCAGCAGCGTATACCCCCCGGGAGGATCGGATGGCTACACCTTC
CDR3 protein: CASSVYPPGGSDGYTF

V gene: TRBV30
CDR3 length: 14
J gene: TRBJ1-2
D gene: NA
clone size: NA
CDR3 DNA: TGTGCCTGGAGTGTGGGTTATGGAGATGATGGCTACACCTTC
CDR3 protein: CAWSVGYGDDGYTF

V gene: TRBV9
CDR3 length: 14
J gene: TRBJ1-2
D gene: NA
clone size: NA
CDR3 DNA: TGTGCCAGCAGCGTGGACGGACAAAACTATGGCTACACCTTC
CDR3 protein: CASSVDGQNYGYTF